This note documents a single T cell receptor (beta chain) sequence. What it binds is unknown. The sample comes from a study of shared clonotypes between healthy human individuals. Notes on the study in general: Genetic and exposure-history diversity was limited by the few donors.

Germline V gene sequence: CDR1 GTSNPN, CDR2 SVGIG (reference sequence). The CDR3 contains 13 residues. V dropped 2 bases and J dropped 7 bases, with 9 bases sitting between them. The table came from immunoSEQ multiplex PCR; TCRdb's copy has only in-frame clones and leaves some out. This table has 2 million to 2.5 million clones, 90% to 97% appearing once. The V call is TRBV30, the J call TRBJ1-6; D gene ambiguous. The source material was naive CD4+ T cells sorted from blood. This sample's subset: CD45RA+ positively selected. This sequence was found in a man aged 18-30 years in good health. The CDR3 sequence is CAWSNRGNSPLHF. CDR3 in DNA: TGTGCCTGGAGTAACCGCGGGAATTCACCCCTCCACTTT.